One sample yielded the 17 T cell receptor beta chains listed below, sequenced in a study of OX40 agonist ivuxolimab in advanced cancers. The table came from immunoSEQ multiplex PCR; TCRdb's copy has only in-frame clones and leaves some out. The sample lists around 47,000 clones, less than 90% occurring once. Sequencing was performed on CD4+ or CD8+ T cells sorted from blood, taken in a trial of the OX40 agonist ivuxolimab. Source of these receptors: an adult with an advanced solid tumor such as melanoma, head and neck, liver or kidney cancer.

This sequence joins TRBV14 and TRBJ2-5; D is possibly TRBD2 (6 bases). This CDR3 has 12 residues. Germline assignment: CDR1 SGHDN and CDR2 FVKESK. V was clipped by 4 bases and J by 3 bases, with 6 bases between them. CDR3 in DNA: TGTGCCAGCAGCCGCGGGGAAGAGACCCAGTACTTC. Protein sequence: CASSRGEETQYF.

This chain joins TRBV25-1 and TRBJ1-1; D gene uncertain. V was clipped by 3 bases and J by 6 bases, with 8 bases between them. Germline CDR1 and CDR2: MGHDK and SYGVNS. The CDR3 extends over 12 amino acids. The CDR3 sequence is CASSDLKPEAFF. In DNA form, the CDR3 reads TGTGCCAGCAGTGATCTAAAACCTGAAGCTTTCTTT. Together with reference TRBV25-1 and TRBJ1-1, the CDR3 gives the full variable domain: EADIYQTPRYLVIGTGKKITLECSQTMGHDKMYWYQQDPGMELHLIHYSYGVNSTEKGDLSSESTVSRIRTEHFPLTLESARPSHTSQYLCASSDLKPEAFFGQGTRLTVV.

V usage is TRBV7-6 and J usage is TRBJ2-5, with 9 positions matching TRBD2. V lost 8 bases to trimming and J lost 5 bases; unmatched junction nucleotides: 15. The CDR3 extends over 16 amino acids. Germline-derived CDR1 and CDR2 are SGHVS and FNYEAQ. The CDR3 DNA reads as TGTGCCAGCGGCCGATCGAGAAGCGGGGGGCCGGAGACCCAGTACTTC. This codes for CASGRSRSGGPETQYF. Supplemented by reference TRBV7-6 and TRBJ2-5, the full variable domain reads GAGVSQSPRYKVTKRGQDVALRCDPISGHVSLYWYRQALGQGPEFLTYFNYEAQQDKSGLPNDRFSAERPEGSISTLTIQRTEQRDSAMYRCASGRSRSGGPETQYFGPGTRLLVL.

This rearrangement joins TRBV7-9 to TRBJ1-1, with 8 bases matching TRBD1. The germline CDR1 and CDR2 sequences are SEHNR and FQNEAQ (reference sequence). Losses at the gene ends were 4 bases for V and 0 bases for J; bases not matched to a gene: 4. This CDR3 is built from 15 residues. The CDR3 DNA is TGTGCCAGCAGCTATCGACAGGGGATGAACACTGAAGCTTTCTTT. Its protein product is CASSYRQGMNTEAFF.

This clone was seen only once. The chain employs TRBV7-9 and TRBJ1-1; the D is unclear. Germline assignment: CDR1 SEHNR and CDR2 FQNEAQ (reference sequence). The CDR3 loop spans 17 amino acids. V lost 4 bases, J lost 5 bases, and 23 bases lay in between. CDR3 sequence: CASSSLRLRPGRTEAFF. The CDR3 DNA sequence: TGTGCCAGCAGCTCCCTCCGGTTGCGGCCCGGGAGAACTGAAGCTTTCTTT.

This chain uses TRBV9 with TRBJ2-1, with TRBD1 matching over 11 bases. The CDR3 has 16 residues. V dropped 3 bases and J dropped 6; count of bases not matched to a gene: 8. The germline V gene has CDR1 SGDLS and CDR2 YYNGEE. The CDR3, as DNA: TGTGCCAGCAGCGCAACATCCGGGACAGGGGGCAATGAGCAGTTCTTC. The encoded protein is CASSATSGTGGNEQFF.

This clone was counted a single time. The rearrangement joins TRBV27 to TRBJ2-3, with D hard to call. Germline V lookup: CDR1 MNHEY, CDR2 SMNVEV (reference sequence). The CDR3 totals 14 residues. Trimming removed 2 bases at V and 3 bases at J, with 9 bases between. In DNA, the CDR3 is TGTGCCAGCAGTTTAGGCAGTTTTACAGATACGCAGTATTTT. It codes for CASSLGSFTDTQYF.

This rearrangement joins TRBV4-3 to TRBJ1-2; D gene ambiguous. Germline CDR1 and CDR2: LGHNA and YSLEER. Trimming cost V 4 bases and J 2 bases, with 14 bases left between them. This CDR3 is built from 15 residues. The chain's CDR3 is CASSPENTRNYGYTF. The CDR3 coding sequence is TGCGCCAGCAGCCCTGAGAACACCCGGAACTATGGCTACACCTTC.

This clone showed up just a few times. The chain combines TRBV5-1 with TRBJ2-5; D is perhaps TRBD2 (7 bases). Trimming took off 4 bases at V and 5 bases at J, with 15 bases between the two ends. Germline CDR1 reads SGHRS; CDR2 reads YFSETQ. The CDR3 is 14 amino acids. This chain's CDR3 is CASSLGGGEETQYF. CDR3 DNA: TGCGCCAGCAGCCTGGGGGGGGGCGAGGAGACCCAGTACTTC.

The CDR3 here is CAWETGIGSGANVLTF. In DNA, the CDR3 is TGTGCCTGGGAAACTGGCATAGGCTCTGGGGCCAACGTCCTGACTTTC. The rearrangement links TRBV30 to TRBJ2-6; D is undetermined. Trimming cost V 5 bases and J 0 bases, with 14 bases left between them. There are 16 residues in the CDR3. Germline V gene lookup returns CDR1 GTSNPN and CDR2 SVGIG (reference sequence).

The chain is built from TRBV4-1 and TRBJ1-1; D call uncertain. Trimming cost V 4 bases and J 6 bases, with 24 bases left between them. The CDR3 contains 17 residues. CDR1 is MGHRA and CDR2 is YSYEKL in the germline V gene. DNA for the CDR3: TGCGCCAGCAGCCTAAAGAGAGGCAGTATGGGCGGCTCTGAAGCTTTCTTT. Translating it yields CASSLKRGSMGGSEAFF.

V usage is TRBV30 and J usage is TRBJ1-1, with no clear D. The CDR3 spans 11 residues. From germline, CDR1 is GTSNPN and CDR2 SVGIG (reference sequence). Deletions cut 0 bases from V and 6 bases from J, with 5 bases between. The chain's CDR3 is CAWSVAPEAFF. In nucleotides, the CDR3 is TGTGCCTGGAGTGTAGCCCCTGAAGCTTTCTTT.

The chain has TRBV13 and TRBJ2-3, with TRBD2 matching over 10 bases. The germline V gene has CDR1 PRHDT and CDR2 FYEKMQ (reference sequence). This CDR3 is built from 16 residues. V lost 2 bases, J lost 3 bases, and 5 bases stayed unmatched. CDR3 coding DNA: TGTGCCAGCAGCTTACTAGCGGGGGCCGAAACAGATACGCAGTATTTT. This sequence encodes CASSLLAGAETDTQYF.

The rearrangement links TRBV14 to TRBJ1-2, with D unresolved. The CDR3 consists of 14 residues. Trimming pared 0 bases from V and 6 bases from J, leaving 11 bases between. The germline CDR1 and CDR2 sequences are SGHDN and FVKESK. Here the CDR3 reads CASSQDRQIDGYTF. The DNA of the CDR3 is TGTGCCAGCAGCCAAGATCGGCAGATCGATGGCTACACCTTC.

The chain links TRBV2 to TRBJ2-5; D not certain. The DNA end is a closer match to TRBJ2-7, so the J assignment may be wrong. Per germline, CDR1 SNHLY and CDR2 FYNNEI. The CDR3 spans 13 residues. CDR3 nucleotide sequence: TGTGCCAGCACTATGCACAACCACCTCGAGCAGTACTTC. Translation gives CASTMHNHLEQYF.

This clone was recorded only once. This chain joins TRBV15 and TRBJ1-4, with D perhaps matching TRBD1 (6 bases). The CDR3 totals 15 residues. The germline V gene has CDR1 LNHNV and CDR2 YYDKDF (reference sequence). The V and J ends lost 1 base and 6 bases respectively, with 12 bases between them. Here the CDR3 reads CATSRVAGADEKLFF. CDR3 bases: TGTGCCACCAGCAGAGTAGCGGGGGCGGATGAAAAACTGTTTTTT.

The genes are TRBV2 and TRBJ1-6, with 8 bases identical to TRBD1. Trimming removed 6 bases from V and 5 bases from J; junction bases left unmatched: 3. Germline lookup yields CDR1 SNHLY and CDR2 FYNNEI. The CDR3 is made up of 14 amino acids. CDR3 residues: CASSPDRDNSPLHF. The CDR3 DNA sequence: TGTGCCAGCAGCCCGGACAGGGATAATTCACCCCTCCACTTT.